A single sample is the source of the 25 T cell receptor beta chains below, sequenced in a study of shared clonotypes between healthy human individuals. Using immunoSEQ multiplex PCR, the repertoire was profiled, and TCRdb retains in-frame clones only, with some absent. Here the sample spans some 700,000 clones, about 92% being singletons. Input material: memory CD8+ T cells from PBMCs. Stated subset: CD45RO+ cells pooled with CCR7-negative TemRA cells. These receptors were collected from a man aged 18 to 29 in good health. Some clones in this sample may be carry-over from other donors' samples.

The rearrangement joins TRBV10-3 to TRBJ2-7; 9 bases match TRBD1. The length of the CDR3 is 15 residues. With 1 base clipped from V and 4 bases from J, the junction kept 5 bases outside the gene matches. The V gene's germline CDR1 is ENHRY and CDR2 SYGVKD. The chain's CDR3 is CAISELSDRGYEQYF. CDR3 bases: TGTGCCATCAGTGAGTTGTCGGACAGGGGTTACGAGCAGTACTTC.

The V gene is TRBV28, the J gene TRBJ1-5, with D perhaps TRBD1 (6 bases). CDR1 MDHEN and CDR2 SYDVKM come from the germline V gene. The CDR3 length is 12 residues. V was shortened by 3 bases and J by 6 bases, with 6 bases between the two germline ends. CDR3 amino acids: CASSLGAQPQHF. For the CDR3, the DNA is TGTGCCAGCAGTTTGGGGGCTCAGCCCCAGCATTTT.

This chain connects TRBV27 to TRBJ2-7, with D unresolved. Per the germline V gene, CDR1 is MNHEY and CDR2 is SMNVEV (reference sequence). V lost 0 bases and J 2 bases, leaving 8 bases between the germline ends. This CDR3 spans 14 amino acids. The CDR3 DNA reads TGTGCCAGCAGTTTATCCAAGGCCCCCTACGAGCAGTACTTC. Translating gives CASSLSKAPYEQYF.

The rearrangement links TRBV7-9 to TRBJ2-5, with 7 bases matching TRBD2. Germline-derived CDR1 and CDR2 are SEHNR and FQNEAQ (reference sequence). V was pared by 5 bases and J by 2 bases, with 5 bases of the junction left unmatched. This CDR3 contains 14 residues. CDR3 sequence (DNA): TGTGCCAGCAGCCCCCGACTAGCTCAAGAGACCCAGTACTTC. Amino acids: CASSPRLAQETQYF.

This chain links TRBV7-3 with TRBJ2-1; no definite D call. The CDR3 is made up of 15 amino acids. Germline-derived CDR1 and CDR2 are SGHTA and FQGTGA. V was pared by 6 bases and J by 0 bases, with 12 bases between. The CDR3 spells CASRSETPSYNEQFF. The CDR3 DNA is TGTGCCAGCAGATCTGAGACTCCCTCCTACAATGAGCAGTTCTTC. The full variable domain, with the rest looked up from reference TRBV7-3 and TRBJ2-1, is GAGVSQTPSNKVTEKGKYVELRCDPISGHTALYWYRQSLGQGPEFLIYFQGTGAADDSGLPNDRFFAVRPEGSVSTLKIQRTERGDSAVYLCASRSETPSYNEQFFGPGTRLTVL.

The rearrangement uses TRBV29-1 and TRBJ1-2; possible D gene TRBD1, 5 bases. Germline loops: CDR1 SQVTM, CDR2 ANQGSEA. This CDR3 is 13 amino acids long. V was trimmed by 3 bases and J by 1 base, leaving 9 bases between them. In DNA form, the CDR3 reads TGCAGCGTTGAGATCGACAGTAACTATGGCTACACCTTC. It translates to CSVEIDSNYGYTF.

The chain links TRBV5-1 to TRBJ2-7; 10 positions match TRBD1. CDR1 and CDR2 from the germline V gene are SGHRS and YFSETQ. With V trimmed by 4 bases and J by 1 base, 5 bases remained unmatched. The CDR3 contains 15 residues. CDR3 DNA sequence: TGCGCCAGCAGCGAAGACAGGGGGCTTTCCTACGAGCAGTACTTC. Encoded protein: CASSEDRGLSYEQYF.

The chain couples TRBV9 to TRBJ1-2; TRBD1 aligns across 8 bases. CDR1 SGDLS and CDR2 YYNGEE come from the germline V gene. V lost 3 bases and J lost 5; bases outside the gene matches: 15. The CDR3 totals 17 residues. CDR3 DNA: TGTGCCAGCAGCGGATTCGGGGCAGGGGGCGAAAAGTATGGCTACACCTTC. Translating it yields CASSGFGAGGEKYGYTF. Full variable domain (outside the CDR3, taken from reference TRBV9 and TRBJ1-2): DSGVTQTPKHLITATGQRVTLRCSPRSGDLSVYWYQQSLDQGLQFLIQYYNGEERAKGNILERFSAQQFPDLHSELNLSSLELGDSALYFCASSGFGAGGEKYGYTFGSGTRLTVV.

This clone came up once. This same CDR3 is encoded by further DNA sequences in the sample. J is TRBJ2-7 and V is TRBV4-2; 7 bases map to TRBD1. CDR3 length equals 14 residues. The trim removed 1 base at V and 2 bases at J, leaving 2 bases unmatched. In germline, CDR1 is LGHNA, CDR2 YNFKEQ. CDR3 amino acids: CASSQGQGAYEQYF. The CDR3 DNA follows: TGTGCCAGCAGCCAAGGGCAGGGGGCCTACGAGCAGTACTTC.

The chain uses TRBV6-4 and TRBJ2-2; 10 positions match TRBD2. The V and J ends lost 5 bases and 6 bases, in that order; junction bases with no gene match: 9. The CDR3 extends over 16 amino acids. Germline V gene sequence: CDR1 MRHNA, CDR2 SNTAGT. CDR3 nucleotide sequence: TGTGCCAGCAGTAGAACGGGACTAGCGACCGCCGGGGAGCTGTTTTTT. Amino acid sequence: CASSRTGLATAGELFF.

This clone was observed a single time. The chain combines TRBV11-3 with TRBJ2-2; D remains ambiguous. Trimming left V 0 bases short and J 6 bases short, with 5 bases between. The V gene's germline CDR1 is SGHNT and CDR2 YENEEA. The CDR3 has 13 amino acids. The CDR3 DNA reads TGTGCCAGCAGCTTAGATCGGGCCGGGGAGCTGTTTTTT. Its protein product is CASSLDRAGELFF.

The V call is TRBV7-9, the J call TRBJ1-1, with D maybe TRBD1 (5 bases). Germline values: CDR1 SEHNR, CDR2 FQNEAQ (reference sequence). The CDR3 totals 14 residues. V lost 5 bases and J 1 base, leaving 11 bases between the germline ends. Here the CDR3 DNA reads TGTGCCAGCAGCACGGGACCGAGGAACACTGAAGCTTTCTTT. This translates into CASSTGPRNTEAFF.

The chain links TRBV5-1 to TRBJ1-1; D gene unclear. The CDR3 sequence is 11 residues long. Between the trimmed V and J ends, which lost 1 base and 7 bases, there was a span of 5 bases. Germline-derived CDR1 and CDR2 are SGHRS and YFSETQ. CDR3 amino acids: CASSLLGEAFF. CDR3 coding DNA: TGCGCCAGCAGCTTGTTAGGTGAAGCTTTCTTT.

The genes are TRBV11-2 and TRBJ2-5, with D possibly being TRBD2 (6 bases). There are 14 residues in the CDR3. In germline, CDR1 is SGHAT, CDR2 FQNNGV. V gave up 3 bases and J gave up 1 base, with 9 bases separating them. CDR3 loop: CASSFLTSQETQYF. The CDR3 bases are TGTGCCAGCAGCTTTTTGACTAGCCAAGAGACCCAGTACTTC.

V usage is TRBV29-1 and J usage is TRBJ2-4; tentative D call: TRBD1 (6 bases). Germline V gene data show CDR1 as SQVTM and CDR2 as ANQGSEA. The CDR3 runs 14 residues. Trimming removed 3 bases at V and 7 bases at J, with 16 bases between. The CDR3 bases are TGCAGCGTTGATGCCCCCGACCAGGGGAACATTCAGTACTTC. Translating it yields CSVDAPDQGNIQYF. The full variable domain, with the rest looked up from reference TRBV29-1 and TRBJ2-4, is SAVISQKPSRDICQRGTSLTIQCQVDSQVTMMFWYRQQPGQSLTLIATANQGSEATYESGFVIDKFPISRPNLTFSTLTVSNMSPEDSSIYLCSVDAPDQGNIQYFGAGTRLSVL.

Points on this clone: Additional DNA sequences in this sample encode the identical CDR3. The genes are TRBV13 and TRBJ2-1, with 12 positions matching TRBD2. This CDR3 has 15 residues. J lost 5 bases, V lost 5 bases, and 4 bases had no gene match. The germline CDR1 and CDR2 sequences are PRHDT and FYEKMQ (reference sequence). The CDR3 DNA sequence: TGTGCCAGCAGCCTGGGACTAGCGGGTCACAATGAGCAGTTCTTC. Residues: CASSLGLAGHNEQFF.

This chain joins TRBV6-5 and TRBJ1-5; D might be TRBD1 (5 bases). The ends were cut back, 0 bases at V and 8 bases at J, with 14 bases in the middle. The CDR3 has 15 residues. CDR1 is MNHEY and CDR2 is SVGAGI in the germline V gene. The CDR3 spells CASSYSGDSAEPQHF. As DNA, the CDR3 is TGTGCCAGCAGTTACTCCGGGGACTCCGCCGAGCCCCAGCATTTT.

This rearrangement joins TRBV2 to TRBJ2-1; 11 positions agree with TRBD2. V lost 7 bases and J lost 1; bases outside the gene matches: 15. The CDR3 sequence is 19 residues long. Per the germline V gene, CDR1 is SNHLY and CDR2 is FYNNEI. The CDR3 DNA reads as TGTGCCAGCACTGCGGGGACGTTGGCTAGCGGGAGGTCCTACAATGAGCAGTTCTTC. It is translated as CASTAGTLASGRSYNEQFF. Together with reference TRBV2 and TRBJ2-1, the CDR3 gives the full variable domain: EPEVTQTPSHQVTQMGQEVILRCVPISNHLYFYWYRQILGQKVEFLVSFYNNEISEKSEIFDDQFSVERPDGSNFTLKIRSTKLEDSAMYFCASTAGTLASGRSYNEQFFGPGTRLTVL.

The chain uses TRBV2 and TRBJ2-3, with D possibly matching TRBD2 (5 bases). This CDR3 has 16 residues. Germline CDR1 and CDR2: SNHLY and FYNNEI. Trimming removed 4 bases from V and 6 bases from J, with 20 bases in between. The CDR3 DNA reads TGTGCCAGCAGTGGCTTATCCGGGGAGCTGGGGGATACGCAGTATTTT. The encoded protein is CASSGLSGELGDTQYF.

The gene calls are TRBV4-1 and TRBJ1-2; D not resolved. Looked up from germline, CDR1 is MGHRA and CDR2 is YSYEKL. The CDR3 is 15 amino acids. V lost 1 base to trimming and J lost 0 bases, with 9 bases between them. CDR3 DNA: TGCGCCAGCAGCCAAGCCCCGGAATCTAACTATGGCTACACCTTC. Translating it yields CASSQAPESNYGYTF.

This CDR3 is CASSLRPSYGYTF. In DNA, the CDR3 is TGTGCCAGCAGTTTGCGGCCATCCTATGGCTACACCTTC. The chain has TRBV27 and TRBJ1-2; no reliable D call. Germline V gives CDR1 MNHEY, CDR2 SMNVEV (reference sequence). Trimming shortened V by 3 bases and J by 4 bases, and 9 bases separated the two germline ends. CDR3 size: 13 residues.

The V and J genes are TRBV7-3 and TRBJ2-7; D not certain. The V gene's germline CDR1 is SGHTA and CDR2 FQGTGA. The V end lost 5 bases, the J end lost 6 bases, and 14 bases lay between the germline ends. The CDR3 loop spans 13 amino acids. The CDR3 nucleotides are TGTGCCAGCAGCCACACCTCGGCTACCGAGCAGTACTTC. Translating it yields CASSHTSATEQYF.

This CDR3 is CASSFALATGELFF. The CDR3 nucleotides read TGTGCCAGCAGTTTTGCCCTAGCCACCGGGGAGCTGTTTTTT. This chain uses TRBV28 with TRBJ2-2, with D maybe TRBD2 (5 bases). The CDR3 runs 14 residues. V lost 3 bases to trimming and J lost 4 bases, with 9 bases between them. Germline V gene lookup returns CDR1 MDHEN and CDR2 SYDVKM. The complete variable domain, with remaining parts taken from reference TRBV28 and TRBJ2-2, reads DVKVTQSSRYLVKRTGEKVFLECVQDMDHENMFWYRQDPGLGLRLIYFSYDVKMKEKGDIPEGYSVSREKKERFSLILESASTNQTSMYLCASSFALATGELFFGEGSRLTVL.

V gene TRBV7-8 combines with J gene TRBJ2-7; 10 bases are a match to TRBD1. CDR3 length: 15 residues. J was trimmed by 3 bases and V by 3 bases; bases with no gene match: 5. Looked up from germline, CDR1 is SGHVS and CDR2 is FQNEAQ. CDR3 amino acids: CASSFGTGDLYEQYF. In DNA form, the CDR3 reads TGTGCCAGCAGCTTTGGGACAGGGGACCTCTACGAGCAGTACTTC.

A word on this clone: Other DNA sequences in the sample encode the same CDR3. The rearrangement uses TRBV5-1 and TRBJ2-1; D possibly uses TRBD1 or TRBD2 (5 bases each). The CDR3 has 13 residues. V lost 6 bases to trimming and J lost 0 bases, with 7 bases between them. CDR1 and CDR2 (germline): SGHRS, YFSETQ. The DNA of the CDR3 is TGCGCCAGCATTGGGGGCTCCTACAATGAGCAGTTCTTC. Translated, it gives CASIGGSYNEQFF.